This TCR beta chain was documented in a study of T cell responses to AZD1222 COVID-19 vaccine. About the study: Timing groups of about 4 and about 12 weeks for second doses were pooled.

About this clone itself: Its target is not known.

V was cut by 4 bases and J by 12 bases, with 13 bases left in between. This CDR3 region has 12 residues. The germline CDR1 and CDR2 sequences are MGHDK and SYGVNS. General study results and limits: Seropositive status at baseline applied to only six AZD1222 recipients. Nearly half of spike-specific TCRs reportedly go after variant regions that carry no mutations. Researchers report vaccine-associated CD4 TCRs spanning spike, with dominance at 160-218 and 743-854.

TCRdb's table, derived via immunoSEQ multiplex PCR, lists solely in-frame clones and lacks some. The table includes 140,000 or so clones, around 90% detected once. Sequenced material: peripheral blood, taken on day 0 of AZD1222 vaccination. The origin of this receptor is an adult in good health. V gene TRBV25-1 combines with J gene TRBJ2-1, with D possibly being TRBD2 (5 bases). In nucleotides, the CDR3 is TGTGCCAGCAGTGTCGGTAGTCGGGGGCAGTTCTTC. It translates to CASSVGSRGQFF.